This entry describes one T cell receptor (beta chain). The target of this receptor is not known. No base-level quality is on record; no much larger clone is a single base apart. These data belong to a study of blood T cell repertoires in COVID-19 (TCRdb year 2020). Study-level background: Collaborator samples came from the United States, Italy and Spain and covered acute and convalescent phases of COVID-19. The material from the prospective study consisted of cDNA or gDNA derived from T cells, B-cell-depleted T cells, or PBMCs. The dataset comprised deeply sampled blood TCRbeta repertoires from subjects exposed to, actively infected with, or recovered from COVID-19. A freely available public database, intended as a resource for researchers studying the immune response to SARS-CoV-2, is where the repertoires were released. The samples were drawn from the first 160 participants of the ongoing ImmuneRACE study and from 950 to 1,500 subjects provided by 6 global collaborators. The sample metadata nearly always contained a de-identified subject ID, COVID-19 status, age in years and sex. HLA class I and class II types, where available, came from metadata supplied by the sample provider rather than from assay-based typing. What the research found in general, with its limitations: Clinical and demographic metadata were provided uncurated, with the amount varying by source and participant.

One collaborating source in Seattle enrolled patients while the patients were actively infected and followed the patients over time throughout the course of disease. The collaborating institutions used their own protocols to collect whole blood in K2EDTA tubes. For TCRbeta analysis, collaborators shipped samples as frozen whole blood, isolated PBMCs, or DNA extracted from either of those sample types. Trimming leaves V shorter by 9 bases and J shorter by 8 bases, with the junction holding 10 bases beyond the gene matches. The CDR3 sequence holds 14 residues, the cysteine and phenylalanine included. Solely the CDR3 DNA is kept, with 42 bases framed from the first base. Taken from the germline V gene, the CDR1 and CDR2 loops are MGHRA and YSYEKL. TCRbeta CDR3 regions were amplified from genomic DNA by means of the immunoSEQ Assay, a bias-controlled multiplex PCR. Concerning the study's data processing: Within the assay, amplification of reference gene primers was used to estimate how many nucleated cells each sample contained. To quantify the absolute abundance of each unique TCRbeta CDR3 rearrangement, sequence reads were collapsed and filtered. Productive Simpson clonality was computed per sample as the square root of Simpson's diversity index over productive rearrangements. Here the immuneACCESS table is served through TCRdb, limited to in-frame sequences with V and J called. Missing clones are a known gap in these copies; in checked studies unresolved V genes cover under half, and the rest lacks a known reason. Clone size and the V and J calls come from that table; the DNA yielded D and trimming. The table for this sample lists approximately 70,000 clones; roughly 80% of them were counted only once. The leading ten clones occupy approximately 15% of the sample.

This chain is built from TRBV4-1 and TRBJ2-1, and 10 junctional nucleotides match TRBD2. Sequencing was done on a sample of peripheral blood. The receptor was derived from a man aged 55 to 69 with COVID-19, enrolled during active disease. The DNA reads as follows: TGCGCCAGTGGGAAGCGGGAGGGCATAGATGAGCAGTTCTTC. Its translation reads: CASGKREGIDEQFF.